These 29 T cell receptor beta chains originate from one sample sequenced in a study of vaccination and CD4 T cells after COVID-19. No antigen has been assigned to these receptors. Treatment specified: approximately 11-day PBMC culture with coronavirus spike peptide pools or control peptides (ViraFEST assay). The study sequenced cultured CD4+ T cell DNA using the Oncomine TCR Beta short-read assay. TCRdb used MiXCR to reprocess the PCR reads, holding one entry per CDR3 protein. The table includes about 15,000 distinct CDR3 sequences, less than 35% detected once. The material sequenced was cultured CD4+ T cells from blood. Source of these receptors: a human donor with COVID-19.

The chain combines TRBV19 with TRBJ2-2; D may be TRBD1 or TRBD2 (5 bases each). Germline V lookup: CDR1 LNHDA, CDR2 SQIVND (reference sequence). V was shortened by 5 bases and J by 1 base, with 8 bases between the two germline ends. The CDR3 extends over 14 amino acids. The CDR3 coding sequence is TGTGCCAGTAGTTGGGGACGGAACACCGGGGAGCTGTTTTTT. Protein: CASSWGRNTGELFF.

This clonotype counts as medium-sized. CDR3 sequence reads: CASSLGGARGYTF. In DNA, the CDR3 is TGTGCCAGCAGCTTAGGGGGGGCGCGTGGCTACACCTTC. The chain joins TRBV7-2 to TRBJ1-2, with D possibly TRBD1 on 6 matching bases. Germline V gives CDR1 SGHTA, CDR2 FQGNSA. The ends were cut back, 1 base at V and 7 bases at J, with 10 bases in the middle. This CDR3 has 13 amino acids.

A few counts support this clonotype. The chain joins TRBV7-3 to TRBJ2-2; D is ambiguous. CDR1 is SGHTA, CDR2 FQGTGA, per germline. This CDR3 has 13 amino acids. The V end was cut by 5 bases, the J end by 4 bases, with 8 bases between. CDR3 coding DNA: TGTGCCAGCAGCCCTAAGACCACCGGGGAGCTGTTTTTT. Translation gives CASSPKTTGELFF.

The gene calls are TRBV27 and TRBJ2-7; D not certain. This CDR3 comprises 14 residues. Germline CDR1 MNHEY, CDR2 SMNVEV (reference sequence). Trimming removed 5 bases at V and 6 bases at J, with 17 bases between. CDR3 DNA sequence: TGTGCCAGCAGTCCAAACCGTATATCGGGCGAGCAGTACTTC. Its protein product is CASSPNRISGEQYF.

This clonotype was picked up a small number of times. The chain has TRBV12-3 or TRBV12-4 and TRBJ1-2; D ambiguous. The CDR3 loop spans 13 amino acids. Trimming left V 6 bases short and J 3 bases short, with 11 bases between. This CDR3 is CASSPNSYYGYTF. CDR3 bases: TGTGCCAGCAGCCCGAACAGTTACTATGGCTACACCTTC.

This clonotype was picked up a small number of times. This chain uses TRBV28 with TRBJ1-1; TRBD1 is a possible D gene (5 bases). The V and J ends lost 5 bases and 10 bases respectively, with 20 bases between them. The germline CDR1 and CDR2 sequences are MDHEN and SYDVKM. CDR3 length equals 14 residues. CDR3 protein: CASSAPGPHLIAFF. The CDR3, as DNA: TGTGCCAGCAGTGCCCCGGGGCCCCACCTTATAGCTTTCTTT.

Only a few counts were recorded for this clonotype. The chain recombines TRBV28 with TRBJ2-5; 8 bases agree with TRBD1. The V gene's germline CDR1 is MDHEN and CDR2 SYDVKM. The V gene end was trimmed by 4 bases and the J gene end by 4 bases; junction bases not matched to a gene: 8. This CDR3 has 15 residues. Here the CDR3 reads CASSSPTGVLETQYF. The CDR3 nucleotides read TGTGCCAGCAGTTCCCCGACAGGGGTCTTAGAGACCCAGTACTTC.

This clonotype was observed a few times. V gene TRBV27 combines with J gene TRBJ2-1; 11 nucleotides line up with TRBD2. Germline trimming cut 5 bases from V and 0 bases from J; bases unmatched to any gene: 9. Germline CDR1 and CDR2: MNHEY and SMNVEV (reference sequence). The CDR3 spans 18 residues. CDR3 amino acids: CASSQGLAAESSYNEQFF. The CDR3 nucleotides read TGTGCCAGCAGTCAGGGACTAGCGGCCGAAAGCTCCTACAATGAGCAGTTCTTC.

In its sample, this clonotype ranks as medium-sized. The chain joins TRBV24-1 to TRBJ1-2; maybe TRBD1 (6 bases). V lost 3 bases, J lost 3 bases, and 10 bases lay in between. The length of the CDR3 is 14 residues. Per germline, CDR1 KGHDR and CDR2 SFDVKD. The DNA for the CDR3 is TGTGCCACCAGTGATACCAGGGGTGACTATGGCTACACCTTC. It translates to CATSDTRGDYGYTF.

The chain links TRBV28 to TRBJ2-7, with unresolved D. V shed 6 bases and J shed 4 bases, with 10 bases lying between them. Germline-derived CDR1 and CDR2 are MDHEN and SYDVKM. The CDR3 has 12 residues. The chain's CDR3 is CASRQIGYEQYF. CDR3 DNA sequence: TGTGCCAGCAGACAAATAGGGTACGAGCAGTACTTC.

This clonotype was recorded only once. The chain couples TRBV19 to TRBJ2-7, with TRBD1 matching over 10 bases. Looked up from germline, CDR1 is LNHDA and CDR2 is SQIVND (reference sequence). CDR3 length: 15 amino acids. Trimming took 5 bases from V and 0 from J; bases not matched to a gene: 4. The CDR3 bases are TGTGCCAGTAGTCGGGGACAGGGGAGCTCCTACGAGCAGTACTTC. Protein sequence: CASSRGQGSSYEQYF.

The chain recombines TRBV12-3 or TRBV12-4 with TRBJ1-3; D call uncertain. The V end lost 6 bases, the J end lost 4 bases, and 10 bases lay between the germline ends. The CDR3 consists of 13 residues. CDR3 loop: CASSQPHGNTIYF. CDR3 nucleotide sequence: TGTGCCAGCAGCCAACCTCACGGAAACACCATATATTTT.

The chain links TRBV18 to TRBJ1-2; 7 bases are shared with TRBD1. J was trimmed by 8 bases and V by 8 bases; bases with no gene match: 14. Germline V lookup: CDR1 KGHSH, CDR2 LQKENI. The CDR3 consists of 14 residues. DNA for the CDR3: TGTGCCAGCGGACCTCCCCCAGGGGGGCAAGGCTACACCTTC. The encoded protein is CASGPPPGGQGYTF.

This chain links TRBV12-5 with TRBJ1-1; D may be TRBD1 (5 bases). The germline gives CDR1 LGHNT, CDR2 FRNRAP. V lost 2 bases to trimming and J lost 2 bases, with 12 bases between them. This CDR3 has 15 residues. The CDR3 loop is CASGLSRAGNTEAFF. In nucleotides, the CDR3 is TGTGCTAGTGGTTTGAGCAGGGCGGGAAACACTGAAGCTTTCTTT.

The chain combines TRBV12-5 with TRBJ2-5; the D is unclear. Germline V gene data show CDR1 as LGHNT and CDR2 as FRNRAP. The V end was cut by 2 bases, the J end by 5 bases, with 6 bases between. The CDR3 sequence is 12 residues long. The CDR3 DNA reads TGTGCTAGTGGTTTGAGTTGGGAGACCCAGTACTTC. This sequence encodes CASGLSWETQYF.

This clonotype has more than one count but fewer than ten. The V and J genes are TRBV25-1 and TRBJ1-5; unclear D gene. Germline-derived CDR1 and CDR2 are MGHDK and SYGVNS. The CDR3 runs 14 residues. With 5 bases removed from V and 5 bases from J, the gap between germline ends came to 13 bases. CDR3 loop: CASSSPGNYQPQHF. The DNA of the CDR3 is TGTGCCAGCAGTTCTCCGGGAAATTATCAGCCCCAGCATTTT.

This chain connects TRBV6-1 to TRBJ1-2; D possibly corresponds to TRBD1 (5 bases). Germline CDR1 and CDR2: MNHNS and SASEGT. V dropped 1 base and J dropped 5 bases, with 17 bases sitting between them. The CDR3 has 16 residues. CDR3 amino acids: CASSEGRQTVRYGYTF. The CDR3 DNA is TGTGCCAGCAGTGAAGGGCGACAGACGGTTAGATATGGCTACACCTTC.

In its sample, this clonotype was seen a few times. CDR3 loop: CATTPGGSNQPQHF. The CDR3 DNA follows: TGTGCGACTACGCCGGGGGGAAGCAATCAGCCCCAGCATTTT. V and J are TRBV6-1 and TRBJ1-5, with a possible D match to TRBD1 (5 bases). The CDR3 is made up of 14 amino acids. The germline CDR1 and CDR2 sequences are MNHNS and SASEGT.

The gene calls are TRBV5-1 and TRBJ1-1, with 7 positions matching TRBD1. In germline, CDR1 is SGHRS, CDR2 YFSETQ. V shed 4 bases and J 1 base; nucleotides not matched to a gene: 7. There are 15 residues in the CDR3. The CDR3: CASSVDGQENTEAFF. The CDR3 DNA follows: TGCGCCAGCAGCGTTGACGGACAGGAGAACACTGAAGCTTTCTTT.

The V call is TRBV29-1, the J call TRBJ2-4; perhaps TRBD1 as D (6 bases). The ends were cut back, 4 bases at V and 6 bases at J, with 13 bases in the middle. The germline V gene has CDR1 SQVTM and CDR2 ANQGSEA. The CDR3 spans 13 residues. The CDR3 DNA is TGCAGCGTTGTCGCAGGGGACGGAAACATTCAGTACTTC. Translation gives CSVVAGDGNIQYF. Full variable domain (remainder filled in from reference TRBV29-1 and TRBJ2-4): SAVISQKPSRDICQRGTSLTIQCQVDSQVTMMFWYRQQPGQSLTLIATANQGSEATYESGFVIDKFPISRPNLTFSTLTVSNMSPEDSSIYLCSVVAGDGNIQYFGAGTRLSVL.

By proportion, this clonotype is medium-sized. This chain links TRBV15 with TRBJ1-5, with 9 bases identical to TRBD1. V was pared by 1 base and J by 1 base, with 5 bases of the junction left unmatched. The CDR3 extends over 17 amino acids. Germline V gives CDR1 LNHNV, CDR2 YYDKDF (reference sequence). DNA of the CDR3: TGTGCCACCAGCAGAGTCGTGACAGGGGGGAGCAATCAGCCCCAGCATTTT. It is translated as CATSRVVTGGSNQPQHF.

CDR3 DNA sequence: TGCGCCAGCAGCAAGCCAACGGGGGAACCCTACAATGAGCAGTTCTTC. Its protein product is CASSKPTGEPYNEQFF. The chain uses TRBV4-1 and TRBJ2-1; D is possibly TRBD2 (6 bases). This CDR3 contains 16 residues. Per the germline V gene, CDR1 is MGHRA and CDR2 is YSYEKL. The ends were cut back, 5 bases at V and 2 bases at J, with 16 bases in the middle.

V and J are TRBV15 and TRBJ2-1; D may be TRBD2 (5 bases). Trimming took 0 bases from V and 5 from J, leaving 17 bases between them. This CDR3 comprises 17 residues. Looked up from germline, CDR1 is LNHNV and CDR2 is YYDKDF (reference sequence). The CDR3 spells CATSRDVGRGPNNEQFF. CDR3 DNA: TGTGCCACCAGCAGAGATGTAGGACGAGGGCCTAACAATGAGCAGTTCTTC.

The chain recombines TRBV11-3 with TRBJ1-2; the D is unclear. Germline CDR1 is SGHNT and CDR2 is YENEEA. This CDR3 is 11 amino acids long. V was shortened by 0 bases and J by 6 bases, with 2 bases between the two germline ends. Here the CDR3 DNA reads TGTGCCAGCAGCTTAGAGAATGGCTACACCTTC. Encoded protein: CASSLENGYTF. Using reference TRBV11-3 and TRBJ1-2 for the parts outside the CDR3, the full variable domain is EAGVVQSPRYKIIEKKQPVAFWCNPISGHNTLYWYLQNLGQGPELLIRYENEEAVDDSQLPKDRFSAERLKGVDSTLKIQPAELGDSAVYLCASSLENGYTFGSGTRLTVV.

The chain couples TRBV28 to TRBJ2-2; D uncertain. Germline lookup yields CDR1 MDHEN and CDR2 SYDVKM. Trimming cost V 8 bases and J 4 bases, with 11 bases left between them. CDR3 length: 13 amino acids. The CDR3 reads CASGHGVTGELFF. The CDR3 coding sequence is TGTGCCAGCGGGCACGGTGTCACCGGGGAGCTGTTTTTT.

This chain connects TRBV11-3 to TRBJ1-2; TRBD1 might be the D (6 bases). Germline lookup yields CDR1 SGHNT and CDR2 YENEEA. The V and J ends lost 5 bases and 0 bases respectively, with 13 bases between them. The CDR3 contains 15 residues. The CDR3 nucleotides read TGTGCCAGCAGCCACTACAGGGAAGCTAACTATGGCTACACCTTC. It translates to CASSHYREANYGYTF.

The genes are TRBV20-1 and TRBJ1-1, with D possibly being TRBD1 (5 bases). V lost 4 bases and J lost 3, with 9 bases in between. The germline V gene encodes CDR1 DFQATT and CDR2 SNEGSKA (reference sequence). The CDR3 totals 12 residues. In DNA, the CDR3 is TGCAGTGCTAAACTACAGGACACTGAAGCTTTCTTT. Its protein is CSAKLQDTEAFF.

This clonotype turned up a few times. This chain uses TRBV20-1 with TRBJ2-1, with 9 bases lining up with TRBD2. J was trimmed by 5 bases and V by 5 bases; bases with no gene match: 10. The CDR3 spans 15 residues. The germline V gene encodes CDR1 DFQATT and CDR2 SNEGSKA (reference sequence). The CDR3 region has the DNA TGCAGTGCTGGCCGCGGGGGGGCGTTAAACAATGAGCAGTTCTTC. It yields the protein CSAGRGGALNNEQFF.

The rearrangement links TRBV6-1 to TRBJ2-1, with D perhaps matching TRBD2 (7 bases). CDR1 and CDR2 from the germline V gene are MNHNS and SASEGT. Trimming pared 4 bases from V and 2 bases from J, leaving 18 bases between. There are 17 residues in the CDR3. The CDR3 is CASSGPSGRGPYNEQFF. CDR3 DNA: TGTGCCAGCAGTGGCCCATCCGGGCGGGGGCCCTACAATGAGCAGTTCTTC.